A selection of T cell receptor beta chains follows, all from one sample in a study of OX40 agonist ivuxolimab in advanced cancers. Using immunoSEQ multiplex PCR, the repertoire was profiled, and TCRdb retains in-frame clones only, with some absent. The table lists thousands of clones, 68% of them singletons, with 36% in the top ten. The specimen was CD4+ or CD8+ T cells sorted from blood, collected in a trial of the OX40 agonist ivuxolimab. The receptors come from an adult with an advanced solid tumor such as melanoma, head and neck, liver or kidney cancer. The CDR3 runs from the conserved cysteine through the conserved F or W. D genes are given only for firm matches. Expanded clones get a size class; other rows say once, few or many, or leave the size out.

TRBV4-1	TRBJ2-3	-	-	12	TGCGCCAGCAGCCAGGGAGGAGGTGCGCAGTATTTT	CASSQGGGAQYF
TRBV27	TRBJ1-6	-	-	15	TGTGCCAGCAGTTCGATTGGGGAAAAAGGTTCACCCCTCCACTTT	CASSSIGEKGSPLHF
TRBV6-6	TRBJ2-2	-	-	15	TGTGCCAGCAATGCGGGACAGATTAACACCGGGGAGCTGTTTTTT	CASNAGQINTGELFF
TRBV11-2	TRBJ2-3	TRBD2	-	16	TGTGCCAGCAGCCTAGGACTAGCGGGAGAGAGAGATACGCAGTATTTT	CASSLGLAGERDTQYF
TRBV10-3	TRBJ2-1	TRBD1	-	16	TGTGCCATCAGTGAGCCCGACAGGGGCCCCTACAATGAGCAGTTCTTC	CAISEPDRGPYNEQFF
TRBV11-2	TRBJ2-7	-	-	14	TGTGCCAGCAGCCCCTACCTCGAGGGCGACGAGCAGTACTTC	CASSPYLEGDEQYF
TRBV19	TRBJ1-6	TRBD1	-	17	TGTGCCAGTAGTATCTACAGGGGAAGCTCCTATAATTCACCCCTCCACTTT	CASSIYRGSSYNSPLHF
TRBV11-1	TRBJ2-1	-	-	18	TGTGCCAGCAGCTTCTCCCTGGTGGGGAAAAGCTCCTACAATGAGCAGTTCTTC	CASSFSLVGKSSYNEQFF
TRBV9	TRBJ2-7	-	-	14	TGTGCCAGCAGCATCTCCGGGACGGAAACCTCAGTGGCCTTC	CASSISGTETSVAF
TRBV5-8	TRBJ2-7	TRBD1	-	16	TGTGCCAGCAGCGACCCGGGACAGGGCTTTTTGGGCGAGCAGTACTTC	CASSDPGQGFLGEQYF
TRBV2	TRBJ2-7	TRBD1	-	13	TGTGCCAGCATCCGGGACAGTTCCTACGAGCAGTACTTC	CASIRDSSYEQYF
TRBV27	TRBJ1-1	TRBD1	-	18	TGTGCCAGCAGTTTAGAGAGCCCGGGACAGGGGGTTGGGACTGAAGCTTTCTTT	CASSLESPGQGVGTEAFF
TRBV6-6	TRBJ2-1	-	-	16	TGTGCCAGCAGTATCCGCTCCCGGGACCGCAGCAATGAGCAGTTCTTC	CASSIRSRDRSNEQFF
TRBV4-3	TRBJ2-7	TRBD2	-	15	TGCGCCAGCAGCCAAGGCGGGGGGCAGGTCGACGAGCAGTACTTC	CASSQGGGQVDEQYF
TRBV27	TRBJ1-1	-	once	13	TGTGCCAGTTTTCAGGGGCCTGGTCTCGCAGCTTTCTTT	CASFQGPGLAAFF
TRBV19	TRBJ2-7	-	-	15	TGTGCCAGTAGTAGCTTTGAGGGGGTTAAATTGGAGCAGTACTTC	CASSSFEGVKLEQYF
TRBV6-5	TRBJ2-5	-	-	13	TGTGCCAGCAGCCCCGACAGAGAAGAGACCCAGTACTTC	CASSPDREETQYF
TRBV7-9	TRBJ2-2	TRBD2	-	16	TGTGCCAGCAGCTCAGGACTAGTCTCGGTCACCGGGGAGCTGTTTTTT	CASSSGLVSVTGELFF
TRBV4-2	TRBJ2-3	TRBD1	-	17	TGTGCCAGCAGCCTGGTTCTAGGGACAGGGAATGTGGATACGCAGTATTTT	CASSLVLGTGNVDTQYF
TRBV6-4	TRBJ2-3	-	few	15	TGTGCCAGCAGTGACAGGGGGGACAGCACAGATACGCAGTATTTT	CASSDRGDSTDTQYF
TRBV11-3	TRBJ1-2	TRBD1	-	14	TGTGCCAGCAGCTTCGACAGGGGTGTCCATGGCTACACCTTC	CASSFDRGVHGYTF
TRBV6-5	TRBJ2-7	TRBD2	-	16	TGTGCCAGCAGTTGGGGGGCGGGAGGGAGCTCCTACGAGCAGTACTTC	CASSWGAGGSSYEQYF
TRBV14	TRBJ2-2	-	-	13	TGTGCCAGCAGCCAAGATGACACCGGGGAGCTGTTTTTT	CASSQDDTGELFF
TRBV6-1	TRBJ2-1	TRBD2	once	17	TGTGCCAGCAGTGAAGCGGGCAGGACTAGCGTCCACAATGAGCAGTTCTTC	CASSEAGRTSVHNEQFF
TRBV5-1	TRBJ2-5	TRBD1	few	15	TGCGCCAGCAGACCGGGACAGGGGTACCAAGAGACCCAGTACTTC	CASRPGQGYQETQYF
TRBV25-1	TRBJ2-7	TRBD1	-	18	TGTGCCAGCAGTGAATATTCATGGTTAAGGGACAGAATCCCCGAGCAGTACTTC	CASSEYSWLRDRIPEQYF
TRBV2	TRBJ2-7	TRBD2	-	15	TGTGCCAGCAGTGTATCCGGCGGGAGGGCCTACGAGCAGTACTTC	CASSVSGGRAYEQYF
TRBV5-5	TRBJ1-2	-	-	17	TGTGCCAGCAGCTTTTACTCGTTGGACACGACCTTCTATGGCTACACCTTC	CASSFYSLDTTFYGYTF
TRBV27	TRBJ1-2	-	-	13	TGTGCCAGCAGTCCCCCGGACTTCAATGGCTACACCTTC	CASSPPDFNGYTF
TRBV19	TRBJ2-4	-	-	13	TGTGCCAGTAGTATTGAGGGCGAAAACATTCAGTACTTC	CASSIEGENIQYF
TRBV6-1	TRBJ1-1	-	-	13	TGTGCCAGCAGTGACCCTCCGACCCCTGAAGCTTTCTTT	CASSDPPTPEAFF
TRBV28	TRBJ1-3	-	-	17	TGTGCCAGCAGTCTCTCGACGGGGATTTTTGCCGGAAACACCATATATTTT	CASSLSTGIFAGNTIYF
TRBV5-6	TRBJ1-6	TRBD1	-	16	TGTGCCAGCAACGGACAGGGACGCTCCTATAATTCACCCCTCCACTTT	CASNGQGRSYNSPLHF
TRBV2	TRBJ2-7	TRBD2	-	16	TGTGCCAGTGCGGGGGATTTTGGGACTAGCGGCTACGAGCAGTACTTC	CASAGDFGTSGYEQYF
TRBV7-6	TRBJ2-2	-	once	16	TGTGCCAGCAGCCCCAGCTACGGAATAAACACCGGGGAGCTGTTTTTT	CASSPSYGINTGELFF
TRBV29-1	TRBJ2-7	TRBD2	-	13	TGCAGCGTTGAGGGGGGGGTCCTCTACGAGCAGTACTTC	CSVEGGVLYEQYF
TRBV9	TRBJ2-3	-	once	15	TGTGCCAGCAGCCCTGGGGGTACTAGCACAGATACGCAGTATTTT	CASSPGGTSTDTQYF
TRBV19	TRBJ2-1	-	-	11	TGTGCCAGTATGTGGTTCAATGAGCAGTTCTTC	CASMWFNEQFF
TRBV2	TRBJ2-3	TRBD2	-	15	TGTGCCAGCAGTGAAGTGACTAGCGCCACAGATACGCAGTATTTT	CASSEVTSATDTQYF
TRBV9	TRBJ2-3	-	few	16	TGTGCCAGCAGCGTAGCTGAATTCTACCCCACAGATACGCAGTATTTT	CASSVAEFYPTDTQYF
TRBV11-2	TRBJ2-2	-	once	12	TGTGCCAGCAGCCGTCTGTTCGGGGAGCTGTTTTTT	CASSRLFGELFF
TRBV7-2	TRBJ2-2	-	once	14	TGTGCCAGCAGGGAGGGATTGAACACCGGGGAGCTGTTTTTT	CASREGLNTGELFF
TRBV6-5	TRBJ2-5	-	-	10	TGTGCCACCTTAGGGGAGACCCAGTACTTC	CATLGETQYF
TRBV11-3	TRBJ1-1	-	-	15	TGTGCCAGCAGCCCACTCTCAGGCTCCTCCCCTCCGGCTTTCTTT	CASSPLSGSSPPAFF
TRBV9	TRBJ1-1	-	-	11	TGTGCCAGCAGCGGCGGGTTTGAAGCTTTCTTT	CASSGGFEAFF
TRBV6-4	TRBJ2-1	-	-	16	TGTGCCAGCAGTGACTCGGAAGGGTCGACAGTCAATGAGCAGTTCTTC	CASSDSEGSTVNEQFF
TRBV2	TRBJ2-1	TRBD2	-	16	TGTGCCAGCAGCCTAGGGACTAGCGGGGAATACAATGAGCAGTTCTTC	CASSLGTSGEYNEQFF
TRBV5-1	TRBJ1-1	-	-	15	TGCGCCAGCAGCCAGGACAGTTCCATGAACACTGAAGCTTTCTTT	CASSQDSSMNTEAFF
TRBV4-1	TRBJ2-2	-	-	17	TGCGCCAGCAGCCAACTCACGGAGCCCCCGAACACCGGGGAGCTGTTTTTT	CASSQLTEPPNTGELFF
TRBV11-2	TRBJ2-1	-	few	15	TGTGCCAGCAGCCGAGCGCCTAGCTCCTACAATGAGCAGTTCTTC	CASSRAPSSYNEQFF
TRBV20-1	TRBJ2-1	-	-	11	TGCAGTGCCAGACTAGTTAATGAGCAGTTCTTC	CSARLVNEQFF